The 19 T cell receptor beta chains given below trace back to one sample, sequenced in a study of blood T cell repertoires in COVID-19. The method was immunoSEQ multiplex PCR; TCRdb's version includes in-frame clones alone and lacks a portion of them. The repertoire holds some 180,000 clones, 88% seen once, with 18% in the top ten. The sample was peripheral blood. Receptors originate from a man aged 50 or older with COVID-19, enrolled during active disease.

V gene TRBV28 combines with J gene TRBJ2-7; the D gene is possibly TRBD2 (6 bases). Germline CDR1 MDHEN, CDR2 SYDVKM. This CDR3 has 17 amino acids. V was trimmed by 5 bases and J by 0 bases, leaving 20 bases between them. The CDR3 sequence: CASSTNPGLPLSYEQYF. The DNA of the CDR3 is TGTGCCAGCAGTACGAATCCGGGACTCCCACTCTCCTACGAGCAGTACTTC.

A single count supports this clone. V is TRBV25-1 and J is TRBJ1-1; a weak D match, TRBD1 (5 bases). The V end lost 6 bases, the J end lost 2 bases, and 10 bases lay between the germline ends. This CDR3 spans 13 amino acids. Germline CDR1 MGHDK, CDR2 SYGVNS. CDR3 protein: CASRGQINTEAFF. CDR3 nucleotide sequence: TGTGCCAGCAGGGGGCAAATCAACACTGAAGCTTTCTTT. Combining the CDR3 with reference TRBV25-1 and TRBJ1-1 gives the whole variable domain EADIYQTPRYLVIGTGKKITLECSQTMGHDKMYWYQQDPGMELHLIHYSYGVNSTEKGDLSSESTVSRIRTEHFPLTLESARPSHTSQYLCASRGQINTEAFFGQGTRLTVV.

The CDR3 is CASSQDWRTDTQYF. The CDR3 nucleotides are TGCGCCAGCAGCCAAGATTGGAGGACAGATACGCAGTATTTT. The chain recombines TRBV4-3 with TRBJ2-3; weak D call: TRBD2 (5 bases). The germline V gene encodes CDR1 LGHNA and CDR2 YSLEER. Trimming took 0 bases from V and 3 from J, leaving 7 bases between them. This CDR3 contains 14 residues.

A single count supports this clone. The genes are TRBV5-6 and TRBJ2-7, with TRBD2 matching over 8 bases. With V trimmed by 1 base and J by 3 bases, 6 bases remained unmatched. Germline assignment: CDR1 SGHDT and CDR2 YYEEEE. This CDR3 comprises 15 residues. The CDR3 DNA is TGTGCCAGCAGCTTGAGCGGGAGAGACGACTACGAGCAGTACTTC. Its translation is CASSLSGRDDYEQYF.

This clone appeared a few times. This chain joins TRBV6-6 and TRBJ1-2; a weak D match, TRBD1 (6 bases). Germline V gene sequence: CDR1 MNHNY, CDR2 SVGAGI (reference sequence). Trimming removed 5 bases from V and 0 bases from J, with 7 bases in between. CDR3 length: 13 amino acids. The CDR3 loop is CASSDRTNYGYTF. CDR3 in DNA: TGTGCCAGCAGTGACAGGACTAACTATGGCTACACCTTC.

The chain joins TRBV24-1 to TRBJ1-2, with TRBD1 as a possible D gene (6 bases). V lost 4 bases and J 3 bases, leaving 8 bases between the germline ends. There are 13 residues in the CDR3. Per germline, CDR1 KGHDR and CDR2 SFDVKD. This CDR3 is CATSEGHDYGYTF. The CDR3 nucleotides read TGTGCCACCAGTGAGGGACACGACTATGGCTACACCTTC.

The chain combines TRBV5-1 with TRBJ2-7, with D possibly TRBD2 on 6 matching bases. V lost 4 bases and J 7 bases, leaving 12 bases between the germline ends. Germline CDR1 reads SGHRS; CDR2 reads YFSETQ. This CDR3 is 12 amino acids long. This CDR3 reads CASSRDGREQYF. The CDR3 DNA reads TGCGCCAGCAGCCGGGACGGGAGAGAGCAGTACTTC.

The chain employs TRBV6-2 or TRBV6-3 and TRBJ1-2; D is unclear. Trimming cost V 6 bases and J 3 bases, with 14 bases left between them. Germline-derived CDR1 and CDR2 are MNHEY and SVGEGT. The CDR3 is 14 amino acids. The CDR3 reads CASSSVGQDYGYTF. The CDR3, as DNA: TGTGCCAGCAGCTCAGTTGGGCAGGACTATGGCTACACCTTC.

CDR3 DNA: TGTGCCAGCAGCTTAGTTTCTAGCGGGAAGGCCGAGCAGTTCTTC. It is translated as CASSLVSSGKAEQFF. The rearrangement links TRBV7-9 to TRBJ2-1, with TRBD2 matching 9 bases. The CDR3 has 15 amino acids. CDR1 and CDR2 (germline): SEHNR, FQNEAQ (reference sequence). Trimming removed 1 base from V and 10 bases from J; junction bases left unmatched: 8.

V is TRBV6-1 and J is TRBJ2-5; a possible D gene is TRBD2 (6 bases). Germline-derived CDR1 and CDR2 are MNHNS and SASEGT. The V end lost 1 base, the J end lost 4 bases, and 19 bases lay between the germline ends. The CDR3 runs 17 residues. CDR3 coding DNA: TGTGCCAGCAGTGAAGGGGGAGGCCAGCCTTTCAGAGAGACCCAGTACTTC. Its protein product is CASSEGGGQPFRETQYF.

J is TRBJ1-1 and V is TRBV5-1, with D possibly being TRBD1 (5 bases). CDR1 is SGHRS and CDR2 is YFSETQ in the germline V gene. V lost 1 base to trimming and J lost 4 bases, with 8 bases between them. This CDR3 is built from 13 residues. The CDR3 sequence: CASSLLGGTEAFF. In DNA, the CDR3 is TGCGCCAGCAGCTTGTTGGGGGGCACTGAAGCTTTCTTT.

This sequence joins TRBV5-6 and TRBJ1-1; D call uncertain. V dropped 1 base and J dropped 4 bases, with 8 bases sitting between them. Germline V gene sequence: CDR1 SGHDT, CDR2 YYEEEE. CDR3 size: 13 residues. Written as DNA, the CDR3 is TGTGCCAGCAGCTTGTCATCGGGCACTGAAGCTTTCTTT. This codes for CASSLSSGTEAFF.

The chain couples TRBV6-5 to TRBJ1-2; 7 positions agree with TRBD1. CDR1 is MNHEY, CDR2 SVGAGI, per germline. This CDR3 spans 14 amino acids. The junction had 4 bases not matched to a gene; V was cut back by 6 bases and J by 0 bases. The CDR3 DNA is TGTGCCAGCAGACCAGGGGGGTCTAACTATGGCTACACCTTC. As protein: CASRPGGSNYGYTF.

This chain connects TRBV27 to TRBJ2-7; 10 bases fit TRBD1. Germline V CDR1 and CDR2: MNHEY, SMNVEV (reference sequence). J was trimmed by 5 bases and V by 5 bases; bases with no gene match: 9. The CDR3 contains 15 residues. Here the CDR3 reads CASSILPGQGHEQYF. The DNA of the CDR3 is TGTGCCAGCAGTATCCTACCGGGACAGGGGCACGAGCAGTACTTC.

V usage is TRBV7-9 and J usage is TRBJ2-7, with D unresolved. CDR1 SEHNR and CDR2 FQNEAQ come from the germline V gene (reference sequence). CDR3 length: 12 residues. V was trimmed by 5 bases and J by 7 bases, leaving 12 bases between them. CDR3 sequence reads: CASSPYRREQYF. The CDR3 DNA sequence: TGTGCCAGCAGCCCCTATCGGCGGGAGCAGTACTTC. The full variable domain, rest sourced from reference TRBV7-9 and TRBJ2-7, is DTGVSQNPRHKITKRGQNVTFRCDPISEHNRLYWYRQTLGQGPEFLTYFQNEAQLEKSRLLSDRFSAERPKGSFSTLEIQRTEQGDSAMYLCASSPYRREQYFGPGTRLTVT.

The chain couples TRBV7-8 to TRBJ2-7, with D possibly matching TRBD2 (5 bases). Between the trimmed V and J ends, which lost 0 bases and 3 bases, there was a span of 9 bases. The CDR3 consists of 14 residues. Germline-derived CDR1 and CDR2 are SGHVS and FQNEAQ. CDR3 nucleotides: TGTGCCAGCAGCTTAGCAGGAGGTAACTACGAGCAGTACTTC. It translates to CASSLAGGNYEQYF.

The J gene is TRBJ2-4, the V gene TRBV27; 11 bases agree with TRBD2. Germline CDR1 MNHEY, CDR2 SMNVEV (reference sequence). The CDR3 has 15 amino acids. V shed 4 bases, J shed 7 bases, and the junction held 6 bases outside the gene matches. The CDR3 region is CASSSPLAGVNIQYF. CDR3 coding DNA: TGTGCCAGCAGTTCACCACTAGCGGGAGTTAACATTCAGTACTTC.

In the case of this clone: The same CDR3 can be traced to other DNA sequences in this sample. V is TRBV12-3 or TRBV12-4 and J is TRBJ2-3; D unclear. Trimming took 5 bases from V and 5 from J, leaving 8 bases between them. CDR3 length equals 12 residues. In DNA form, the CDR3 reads TGTGCCAGCAGTCCTTCAGGAGATACGCAGTATTTT. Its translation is CASSPSGDTQYF.

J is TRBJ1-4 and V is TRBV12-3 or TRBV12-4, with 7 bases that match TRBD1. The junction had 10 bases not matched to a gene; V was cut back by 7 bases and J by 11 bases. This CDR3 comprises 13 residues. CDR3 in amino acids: CASTLTGWEKLFF. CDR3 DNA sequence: TGTGCCAGCACCCTGACAGGGTGGGAGAAACTGTTTTTT.